The clone carrying this T cell receptor (beta chain) has only one observation. CDR3 size: 16 residues. Germline-derived CDR1 and CDR2 are SGHAT and FQNNGV. V was cut by 4 bases and J by 4 bases, with 16 bases left in between. These data originate in a study of blood T cell repertoires in COVID-19. Background on the study: COVID-19 samples from acute and convalescent phases originated in the United States, Italy and Spain. PBMCs, B-cell-depleted T cells, or T cells provided the cDNA or gDNA that made up the material.

In the source study's methods: Estimation of nucleated cell counts relied on the amplification of reference gene primers. Using immunoSEQ multiplex PCR, the repertoire was profiled, and TCRdb retains in-frame clones only, with some absent. From that table come the V and J calls and clone size; the DNA was used to work out D and trimming. The table shows around 300,000 clones, with roughly nine tenths occurring only once. The specimen sequenced was peripheral blood. This TCR derives from a man aged 18 to 35 with active or convalescent COVID-19. V usage is TRBV11-2 and J usage is TRBJ2-2; maybe TRBD1 (5 bases). The CDR3 DNA follows: TGTGCCAGCAGCTCAGGGTCCCATCGTACCACCGGGGAGCTGTTTTTT. Translated: CASSSGSHRTTGELFF.